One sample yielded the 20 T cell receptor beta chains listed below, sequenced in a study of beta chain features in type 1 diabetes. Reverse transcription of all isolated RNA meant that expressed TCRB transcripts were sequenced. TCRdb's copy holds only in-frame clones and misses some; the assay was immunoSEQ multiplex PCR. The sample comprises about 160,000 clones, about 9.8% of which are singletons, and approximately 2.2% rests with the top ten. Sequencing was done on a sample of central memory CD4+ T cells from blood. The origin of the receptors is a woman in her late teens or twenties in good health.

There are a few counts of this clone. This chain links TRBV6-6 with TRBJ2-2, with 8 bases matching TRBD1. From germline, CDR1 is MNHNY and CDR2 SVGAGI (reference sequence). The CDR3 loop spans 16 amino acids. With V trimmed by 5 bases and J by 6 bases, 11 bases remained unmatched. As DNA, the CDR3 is TGTGCCAGCAGTCCTGGACAGGGAGGCGACGCCGGGGAGCTGTTTTTT. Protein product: CASSPGQGGDAGELFF.

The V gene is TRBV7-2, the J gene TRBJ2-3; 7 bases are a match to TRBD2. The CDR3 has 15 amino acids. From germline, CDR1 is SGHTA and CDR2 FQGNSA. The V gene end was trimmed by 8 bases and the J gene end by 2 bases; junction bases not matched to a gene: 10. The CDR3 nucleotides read TGTGCCAGCTCCCAGGGAGGGAGGACCACAGATACGCAGTATTTT. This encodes CASSQGGRTTDTQYF.

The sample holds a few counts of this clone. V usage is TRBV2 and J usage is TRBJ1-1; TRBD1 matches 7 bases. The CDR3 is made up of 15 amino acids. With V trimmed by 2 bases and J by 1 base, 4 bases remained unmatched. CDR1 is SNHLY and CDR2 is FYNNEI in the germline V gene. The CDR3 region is CASSEQGVSNTEAFF. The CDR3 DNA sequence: TGTGCCAGCAGTGAACAGGGGGTCTCGAACACTGAAGCTTTCTTT.

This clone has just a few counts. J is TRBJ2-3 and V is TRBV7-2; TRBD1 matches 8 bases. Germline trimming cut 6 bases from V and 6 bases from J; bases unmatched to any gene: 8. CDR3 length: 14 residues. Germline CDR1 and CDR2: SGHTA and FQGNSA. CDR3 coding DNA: TGTGCCAGCAGTCCCGGACAGGGCGCGGATACGCAGTATTTT. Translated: CASSPGQGADTQYF.

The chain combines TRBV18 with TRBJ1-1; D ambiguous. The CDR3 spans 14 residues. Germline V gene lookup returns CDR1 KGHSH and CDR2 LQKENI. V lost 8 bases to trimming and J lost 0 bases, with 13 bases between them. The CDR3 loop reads CASRHSSVNTEAFF. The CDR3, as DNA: TGTGCCAGCCGTCATAGCTCTGTGAACACTGAAGCTTTCTTT.

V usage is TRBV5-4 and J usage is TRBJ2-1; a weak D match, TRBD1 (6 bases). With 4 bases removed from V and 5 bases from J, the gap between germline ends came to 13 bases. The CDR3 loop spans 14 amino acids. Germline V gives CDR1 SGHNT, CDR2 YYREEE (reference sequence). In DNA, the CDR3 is TGTGCCAGCAGCCCCCAGGGGCCTGACAATGAGCAGTTCTTC. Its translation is CASSPQGPDNEQFF. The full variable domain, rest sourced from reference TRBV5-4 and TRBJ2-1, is ETGVTQSPTHLIKTRGQQVTLRCSSQSGHNTVSWYQQALGQGPQFIFQYYREEENGRGNFPPRFSGLQFPNYSSELNVNALELDDSALYLCASSPQGPDNEQFFGPGTRLTVL.

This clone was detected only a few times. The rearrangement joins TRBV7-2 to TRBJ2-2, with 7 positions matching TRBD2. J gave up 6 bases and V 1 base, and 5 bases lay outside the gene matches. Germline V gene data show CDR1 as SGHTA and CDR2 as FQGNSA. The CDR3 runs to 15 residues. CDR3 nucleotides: TGTGCCAGCAGCTTAGGGGCGGGGAGGGCCGGGGAGCTGTTTTTT. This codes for CASSLGAGRAGELFF.

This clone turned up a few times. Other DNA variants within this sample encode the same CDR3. The CDR3 DNA reads as TGCGCCAGCAGCTTGGGGGCTACAGCCTCTGGGGCCAACGTCCTGACTTTC. It encodes CASSLGATASGANVLTF. This chain joins TRBV5-1 and TRBJ2-6; unclear D gene. Germline CDR1 and CDR2: SGHRS and YFSETQ. With 0 bases removed from V and 0 bases from J, the gap between germline ends came to 10 bases. The CDR3 consists of 17 residues.

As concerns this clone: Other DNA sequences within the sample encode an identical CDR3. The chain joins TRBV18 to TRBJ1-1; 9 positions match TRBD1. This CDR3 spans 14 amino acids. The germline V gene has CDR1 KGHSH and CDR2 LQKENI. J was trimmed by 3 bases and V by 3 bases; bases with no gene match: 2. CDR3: CASSPGQGHTEAFF. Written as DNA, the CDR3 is TGTGCCAGCTCACCGGGACAGGGACACACTGAAGCTTTCTTT.

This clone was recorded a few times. The CDR3 DNA follows: TGTGCCAGCAGCGACAGGGATGAGCAGTTCTTC. Amino acids: CASSDRDEQFF. The genes are TRBV2 and TRBJ2-1, with TRBD1 matching 7 bases. Per the germline V gene, CDR1 is SNHLY and CDR2 is FYNNEI. V was clipped by 6 bases and J by 8 bases; unmatched bases: 1. This CDR3 is 11 amino acids long. Combining the CDR3 with reference TRBV2 and TRBJ2-1 gives the whole variable domain EPEVTQTPSHQVTQMGQEVILRCVPISNHLYFYWYRQILGQKVEFLVSFYNNEISEKSEIFDDQFSVERPDGSNFTLKIRSTKLEDSAMYFCASSDRDEQFFGPGTRLTVL.

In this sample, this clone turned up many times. The CDR3 protein is CASSPAGLRDTQYF. Written as DNA, the CDR3 is TGCGCCAGCAGCCCGGCGGGTTTAAGGGATACGCAGTATTTT. This chain connects TRBV5-1 to TRBJ2-3; TRBD2 might be the D (5 bases). CDR1 and CDR2 (germline): SGHRS, YFSETQ. CDR3 size: 14 residues. Trimming took off 4 bases at V and 6 bases at J, with 15 bases between the two ends.

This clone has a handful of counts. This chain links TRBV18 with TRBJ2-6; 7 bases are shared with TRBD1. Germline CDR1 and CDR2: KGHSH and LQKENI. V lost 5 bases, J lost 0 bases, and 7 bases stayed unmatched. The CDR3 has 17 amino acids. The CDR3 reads CASSKGALLSGANVLTF. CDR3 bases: TGTGCCAGCTCAAAGGGGGCTCTCCTCTCTGGGGCCAACGTCCTGACTTTC.

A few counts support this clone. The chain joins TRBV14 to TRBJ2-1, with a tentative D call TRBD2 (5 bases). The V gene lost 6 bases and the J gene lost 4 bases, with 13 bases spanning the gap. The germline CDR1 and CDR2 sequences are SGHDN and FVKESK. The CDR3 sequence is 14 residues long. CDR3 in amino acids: CASSNGLAYNEQFF. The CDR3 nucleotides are TGTGCCAGCAGTAACGGACTGGCGTACAATGAGCAGTTCTTC. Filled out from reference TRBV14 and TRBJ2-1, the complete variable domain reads EAGVTQFPSHSVIEKGQTVTLRCDPISGHDNLYWYRRVMGKEIKFLLHFVKESKQDESGMPNNRFLAERTGGTYSTLKVQPAELEDSGVYFCASSNGLAYNEQFFGPGTRLTVL.

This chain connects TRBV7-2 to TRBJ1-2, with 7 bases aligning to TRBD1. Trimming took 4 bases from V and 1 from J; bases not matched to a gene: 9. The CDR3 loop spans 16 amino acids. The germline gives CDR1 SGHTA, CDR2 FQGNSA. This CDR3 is CASSYHGTDFNYGYTF. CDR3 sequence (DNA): TGTGCCAGCAGCTACCACGGGACAGACTTTAACTATGGCTACACCTTC.

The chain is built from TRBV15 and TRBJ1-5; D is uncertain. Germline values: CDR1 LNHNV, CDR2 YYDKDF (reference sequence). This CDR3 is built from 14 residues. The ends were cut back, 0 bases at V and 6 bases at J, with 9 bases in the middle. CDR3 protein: CATSRDRRPQPQHF. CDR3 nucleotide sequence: TGTGCCACCAGCAGAGATCGGAGGCCTCAGCCCCAGCATTTT.

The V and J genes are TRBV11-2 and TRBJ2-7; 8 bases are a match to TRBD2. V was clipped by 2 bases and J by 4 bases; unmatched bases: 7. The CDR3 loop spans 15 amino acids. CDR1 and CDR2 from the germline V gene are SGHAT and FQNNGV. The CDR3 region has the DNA TGTGCCAGCAGCTTATACGGGAGGGCCGATTACGAGCAGTACTTC. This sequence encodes CASSLYGRADYEQYF.

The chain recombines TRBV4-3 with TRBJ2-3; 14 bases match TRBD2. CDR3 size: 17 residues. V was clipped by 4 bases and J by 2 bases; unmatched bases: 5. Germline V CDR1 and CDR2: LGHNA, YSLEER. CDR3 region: CASSLGTSGGATDTQYF. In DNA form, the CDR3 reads TGCGCCAGCAGCCTTGGGACTAGCGGGGGAGCCACAGATACGCAGTATTTT.

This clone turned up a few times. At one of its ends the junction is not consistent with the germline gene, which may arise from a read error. CDR3 DNA sequence: TGCGCCAGCAGCTTATTGGGGACAGCTGGCGCCAACGTCCTGACTTTC. Its translation: CASSLLGTAGANVLTF. This chain joins TRBV5-1 and TRBJ2-6, with 7 positions matching TRBD1. This CDR3 has 16 residues. Per the germline V gene, CDR1 is SGHRS and CDR2 is YFSETQ.

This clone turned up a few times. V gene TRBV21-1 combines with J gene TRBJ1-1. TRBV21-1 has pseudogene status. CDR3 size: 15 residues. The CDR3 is CASSNPINGYTEAFF. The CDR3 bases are TGTGCCAGCAGCAACCCAATAAACGGGTACACTGAAGCTTTCTTT.

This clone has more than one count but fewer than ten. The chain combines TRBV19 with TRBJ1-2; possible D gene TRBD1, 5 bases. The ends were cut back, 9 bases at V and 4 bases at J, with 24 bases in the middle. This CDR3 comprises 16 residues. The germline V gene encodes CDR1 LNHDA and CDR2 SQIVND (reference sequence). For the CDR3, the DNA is TGTGCCAGCTCGCCCGGCAGGGCCTTCAGTGGCTATGGCTACACCTTC. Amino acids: CASSPGRAFSGYGYTF. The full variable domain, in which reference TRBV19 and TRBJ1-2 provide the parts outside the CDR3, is DGGITQSPKYLFRKEGQNVTLSCEQNLNHDAMYWYRQDPGQGLRLIYYSQIVNDFQKGDIAEGYSVSREKKESFPLTVTSAQKNPTAFYLCASSPGRAFSGYGYTFGSGTRLTVV.